This T cell receptor beta chain was obtained from a study of beta chain features in type 1 diabetes. This clone was observed a handful of times. As yet, its antigen is unknown. Based on CD45RO/CCR7/CD25/CD127/CD95/CD27, CD4+ regulatory, stem cell-like memory, naive and central memory cells were sorted. Over 95% purity was reached by all sorted populations. The isolated RNA, all of it, was reverse transcribed, so expressed TCRB transcripts were what got sequenced. Sequenced by immunoSEQ multiplex PCR; TCRdb stores in-frame clones only, minus some. This table holds about 150,000 clones, over 6% found once. Study-level results: When Type 1 diabetes patients were examined, their TCRB CDR3s proved moderately but significantly shorter in all four CD4+ subsets. Possible PCR preference for shorter templates applied equally to patients and controls.

Deletions cut 3 bases from V and 5 bases from J, with 10 bases between. Germline V CDR1 and CDR2: MGHRA, YSYEKL. The CDR3 consists of 13 residues. Sequenced sample: central memory CD4+ T cells from blood. This TCR came from a man younger than 30 with type 1 diabetes. The V gene is TRBV4-1, the J gene TRBJ1-2; D is perhaps TRBD1 (5 bases). CDR3 loop: CASSHLDKYGYTF. The DNA of the CDR3 is TGCGCCAGCAGCCACTTGGACAAGTATGGCTACACCTTC.